This T cell receptor beta chain was found in a study of CD8 T cells in Susac syndrome. Background on the study: Patients with Susac syndrome, at blood draw, were therapy-naive, on corticosteroids, or on intravenous immunoglobulin alone.

Reverse transcription used roughly 0.45 to 1 ug RNA and random hexamers. TCRdb fed the immunoSEQ multiplex PCR reads into MiXCR, producing one record per CDR3 protein. The sample carries around 170,000 distinct CDR3 sequences, 90% to 96% recorded once. Trimming took 1 base from V and 0 from J, leaving 6 bases between them. Looked up from germline, CDR1 is SQVTM and CDR2 is ANQGSEA. This CDR3 comprises 13 residues. Diagnostic criteria defined recently for definite or probable disease were met by the Susac syndrome patients. The rearrangement joins TRBV29-1 to TRBJ1-1; a possible D gene is TRBD1 (5 bases). Sequencing was carried out using CD4+ T cells from PBMCs. This receptor was taken from a human donor with Susac syndrome. Here the CDR3 DNA reads TGCAGCGTTGAAGGCAGGGTGAACACTGAAGCTTTCTTT. It encodes CSVEGRVNTEAFF.